The 14 T cell receptor beta chains in this list originate from one sample, sequenced in a study of blood T cells in healthy people across ages. Combining a sample-barcoded 5' primer with a J-beta primer mix, a second PCR ran for about 7 to 11 cycles. Each CDR3 protein gets one entry after TCRdb re-called the 5' RACE reads with MiXCR. The data contain over 600,000 distinct CDR3 sequences, 46% of them singletons. Sequencing input: blood. Receptor source: a man older than 75 in good health.

The sample holds many counts of this clonotype. This chain links TRBV24-1 with TRBJ2-7; 7 bases are a match to TRBD1. The length of the CDR3 is 15 residues. The J segment lost 1 base and the V segment lost 2 bases, leaving 4 bases of the junction unmatched. The germline V gene has CDR1 KGHDR and CDR2 SFDVKD. The CDR3 here is CATSDSGQSSYEQYF. CDR3 nucleotides: TGTGCCACCAGTGATTCGGGACAGTCATCCTACGAGCAGTACTTC.

The chain is built from TRBV18 and TRBJ1-5, with D possibly matching TRBD1 (5 bases). V lost 5 bases, J lost 7 bases, and 15 bases lay in between. Germline CDR1 is KGHSH and CDR2 is LQKENI. This CDR3 comprises 14 residues. In DNA, the CDR3 is TGTGCCAGCTCAGTTGCTGGGGACCGGCAGCCCCAGCATTTT. This encodes CASSVAGDRQPQHF.

The rearrangement joins TRBV4-2 to TRBJ2-1, with 10 bases lining up with TRBD2. Germline CDR1 and CDR2: LGHNA and YNFKEQ. The ends lost 1 base at V and 4 bases at J; junction bases unmatched: 7. The CDR3 consists of 17 residues. The CDR3 DNA reads TGTGCCAGCAGCCAAGCTTCTTCTAGCGGGGGATACAATGAGCAGTTCTTC. Protein: CASSQASSSGGYNEQFF.

This clonotype was recorded a few times. The V call is TRBV27, the J call TRBJ2-5, with 9 bases lining up with TRBD2. The J call may be in error: the DNA end matches TRBJ2-7 better. The CDR3 extends over 14 amino acids. Germline CDR1 reads MNHEY; CDR2 reads SMNVEV (reference sequence). The CDR3 here is CASSLGAGGGEQYF. The CDR3 nucleotides are TGTGCCAGCAGTTTAGGAGCGGGAGGTGGCGAGCAGTACTTC.

The rearrangement uses TRBV10-3 and TRBJ2-7; D is possibly TRBD1 (5 bases). The CDR3 contains 14 residues. The V gene's germline CDR1 is ENHRY and CDR2 SYGVKD. V was pared by 3 bases and J by 7 bases, with 16 bases between. CDR3 nucleotides: TGTGCCATCAGTGAAGGTCAGGGAAGATATGAGCAGTACTTC. Translation: CAISEGQGRYEQYF.

The J gene is TRBJ1-2, the V gene TRBV9, with D perhaps TRBD1 (5 bases). The CDR3 is made up of 13 amino acids. The germline V and J ends were trimmed by 4 bases and 4 bases, with 11 bases remaining between them. Germline CDR1 is SGDLS and CDR2 is YYNGEE. CDR3 bases: TGTGCCAGCAGCACGGGGGTGTCCTATGGCTACACCTTC. It codes for CASSTGVSYGYTF.

The chain employs TRBV20-1 and TRBJ1-1, with D tentatively TRBD1 (5 bases). CDR1 DFQATT and CDR2 SNEGSKA come from the germline V gene (reference sequence). The CDR3 sequence is 16 residues long. The V end was cut by 5 bases, the J end by 0 bases, with 19 bases between. CDR3 amino acids: CSALQGSLILNTEAFF. The CDR3 DNA is TGCAGTGCTTTGCAGGGTAGTCTTATCCTGAACACTGAAGCTTTCTTT.

The J gene is TRBJ2-1, the V gene TRBV12-3 or TRBV12-4; the D is unclear. The CDR3 runs 11 residues. The ends were cut back, 8 bases at V and 9 bases at J, with 11 bases in the middle. Here the CDR3 reads CASVTLGEQFF. The CDR3 DNA reads TGTGCCAGCGTCACGCTGGGTGAGCAGTTCTTC.

In its sample, this clonotype was seen a few times. The V gene is TRBV29-1, the J gene TRBJ1-2; D might be TRBD1 (5 bases). V was pared by 7 bases and J by 8 bases, with 38 bases between. The germline gives CDR1 SQVTM, CDR2 ANQGSEA. This CDR3 comprises 19 residues. CDR3: CSAETIQRGKSIEPGGYTF. DNA of the CDR3: TGCAGCGCCGAAACTATTCAAAGGGGTAAAAGTATAGAGCCGGGCGGCTACACCTTC.

A word on this clonotype: It may be a read error: a sequence one base away is much more abundant. The chain recombines TRBV7-2 with TRBJ2-1, with a tentative D call TRBD2 (5 bases). With 5 bases removed from V and 5 bases from J, the gap between germline ends came to 13 bases. The V gene's germline CDR1 is SGHTA and CDR2 FQGNSA. CDR3 length: 14 residues. The CDR3 DNA follows: TGTGCCAGCAGCAGGGCTAGCTCACACAATGAGCAGTTCTTC. This encodes CASSRASSHNEQFF.

About this clonotype itself: A read error may explain this, as a much larger clone is one base away. This chain uses TRBV9 with TRBJ2-5; D could derive from TRBD1 or TRBD2 (6 bases each). CDR3 length: 15 amino acids. Germline V gene data show CDR1 as SGDLS and CDR2 as YYNGEE. V lost 3 bases, J lost 11 bases, and 23 bases lay in between. Here the CDR3 DNA reads TGTGCCAGCAGCGCGGGGGCGGACCGTGGGAGTGAGCAGTACTTC. Translation gives CASSAGADRGSEQYF.

The chain employs TRBV29-1 and TRBJ2-7; 12 bases map to TRBD2. Trimming removed 5 bases from V and 0 bases from J; junction bases left unmatched: 5. The CDR3 is 15 residues long. The germline gives CDR1 SQVTM, CDR2 ANQGSEA. The CDR3 DNA reads TGCAGCGTTACTAGGACTAGCGGGGACTCCTACGAGCAGTACTTC. This sequence encodes CSVTRTSGDSYEQYF.

This clonotype was seen only a few times. The V gene is TRBV6-5, the J gene TRBJ2-7, with 8 nucleotides matching TRBD2. The V gene's germline CDR1 is MNHEY and CDR2 SVGAGI. Trimming removed 8 bases from V and 3 bases from J; junction bases left unmatched: 9. The CDR3 is 14 residues long. Here the CDR3 reads CASGSGSGDYEQYF. Here the CDR3 DNA reads TGTGCCAGCGGCTCGGGTAGCGGGGACTACGAGCAGTACTTC.

The chain uses TRBV29-1 and TRBJ1-2; 7 bases match TRBD1. The germline V gene has CDR1 SQVTM and CDR2 ANQGSEA. This CDR3 region has 12 residues. With V trimmed by 4 bases and J by 5 bases, 4 bases remained unmatched. The CDR3, as DNA: TGCAGCGTTGGTTCCAGGGGGTATGGCTACACCTTC. Translating it yields CSVGSRGYGYTF. Full variable domain (missing parts from reference TRBV29-1 and TRBJ1-2): SAVISQKPSRDICQRGTSLTIQCQVDSQVTMMFWYRQQPGQSLTLIATANQGSEATYESGFVIDKFPISRPNLTFSTLTVSNMSPEDSSIYLCSVGSRGYGYTFGSGTRLTVV.